The 22 T cell receptor beta chains given below trace back to one sample, sequenced in a study of blood T cell repertoires in COVID-19 (TCRdb year 2020). Libraries were constructed by the immunoSEQ multiplex PCR assay. TCRdb limited this immuneACCESS table to in-frame rearrangements with V and J called. A share of clones is missing; checked studies link under half to unresolved V genes, and the rest is unexplained. For this sample there are around 180,000 clones; around 80% appear just once. The ten largest account for approximately 10% of the sample. Input material: peripheral blood. These receptors all stem from an elderly woman with COVID-19, enrolled during active disease.

V is TRBV28 and J is TRBJ1-1; maybe TRBD1 (5 bases). CDR3 length: 16 residues. Looked up from germline, CDR1 is MDHEN and CDR2 is SYDVKM. V dropped 3 bases and J dropped 1 base, with 15 bases sitting between them. The CDR3 nucleotides are TGTGCCAGCAGTTTCCCCCTCGTGGGGGGGAACACTGAAGCTTTCTTT. This gives the protein CASSFPLVGGNTEAFF. The complete variable domain, with remaining parts taken from reference TRBV28 and TRBJ1-1, reads DVKVTQSSRYLVKRTGEKVFLECVQDMDHENMFWYRQDPGLGLRLIYFSYDVKMKEKGDIPEGYSVSREKKERFSLILESASTNQTSMYLCASSFPLVGGNTEAFFGQGTRLTVV.

The chain employs TRBV15 and TRBJ1-1; no definite D call. CDR1 and CDR2 from the germline V gene are LNHNV and YYDKDF (reference sequence). V lost 0 bases and J lost 0, with 8 bases in between. The CDR3 length is 15 residues. The CDR3 sequence is CATSRDRQLNTEAFF. DNA for the CDR3: TGTGCCACCAGCAGAGATCGTCAGTTGAACACTGAAGCTTTCTTT.

The rearrangement links TRBV18 to TRBJ2-5, with a weak D call TRBD2 (5 bases). Trimming took off 7 bases at V and 2 bases at J, with 11 bases between the two ends. CDR1 is KGHSH, CDR2 LQKENI, per germline. The length of the CDR3 is 13 residues. The CDR3 loop reads CASFGGLQETQYF. Here the CDR3 DNA reads TGTGCCAGCTTTGGAGGACTGCAAGAGACCCAGTACTTC. The variable domain in full, with the rest retrieved from reference TRBV18 and TRBJ2-5, is NAGVMQNPRHLVRRRGQEARLRCSPMKGHSHVYWYRQLPEEGLKFMVYLQKENIIDESGMPKERFSAEFPKEGPSILRIQQVVRGDSAAYFCASFGGLQETQYFGPGTRLLVL.

The rearrangement uses TRBV28 and TRBJ2-7; TRBD2 matches 7 bases. Germline CDR1 reads MDHEN; CDR2 reads SYDVKM. CDR3 length: 15 residues. The J segment lost 3 bases and the V segment lost 5 bases, leaving 10 bases of the junction unmatched. The CDR3 reads CASSTRGLPNYEQYF. The CDR3 nucleotides read TGTGCCAGCAGTACTCGGGGACTACCTAACTACGAGCAGTACTTC.

V usage is TRBV6-5 and J usage is TRBJ2-7; possibly TRBD1 for D (5 bases). The CDR3 contains 15 residues. Germline-derived CDR1 and CDR2 are MNHEY and SVGAGI. V lost 2 bases to trimming and J lost 0 bases, with 11 bases between them. CDR3 loop: CASSYKDTGSYEQYF. In DNA form, the CDR3 reads TGTGCCAGCAGTTACAAGGACACCGGCTCCTACGAGCAGTACTTC.

The chain employs TRBV6-5 and TRBJ2-1, with 10 bases lining up with TRBD2. Germline V lookup: CDR1 MNHEY, CDR2 SVGAGI. This CDR3 contains 15 residues. V gave up 6 bases and J gave up 8 bases; unmatched junction bases: 10. CDR3 sequence: CASRGSGGAGHEQFF. In nucleotides, the CDR3 is TGTGCCAGCAGGGGCAGCGGGGGGGCTGGGCATGAGCAGTTCTTC.

This chain connects TRBV7-9 to TRBJ2-7; 8 bases agree with TRBD1. J was trimmed by 3 bases and V by 5 bases; bases with no gene match: 9. The CDR3 totals 15 residues. Germline V gene sequence: CDR1 SEHNR, CDR2 FQNEAQ (reference sequence). The CDR3 nucleotides read TGTGCCAGCAGCCCTCGACAGGGGACCCTCTACGAGCAGTACTTC. Protein sequence: CASSPRQGTLYEQYF. The whole variable domain, filled in from reference TRBV7-9 and TRBJ2-7, reads DTGVSQNPRHKITKRGQNVTFRCDPISEHNRLYWYRQTLGQGPEFLTYFQNEAQLEKSRLLSDRFSAERPKGSFSTLEIQRTEQGDSAMYLCASSPRQGTLYEQYFGPGTRLTVT.

CDR3 DNA: TGTGCCAGCAGCCAGACGACAGGGTCCTACGAGCAGTACTTC. This sequence encodes CASSQTTGSYEQYF. V gene TRBV3-1 (or the pseudogene TRBV3-2) combines with J gene TRBJ2-7, with TRBD1 identical over 7 bases. The CDR3 is 14 amino acids. CDR1 and CDR2 (germline): LGHDT, YNNKEL (reference sequence). Trimming at V came to 3 bases and at J to 1 base, leaving 3 bases not matched to a gene.

Comment on this clone: The same CDR3 is also encoded by other DNA sequences in this sample. The CDR3 DNA reads TGTGCCAGCAGTGAACAGGGTAACACTGAAGCTTTCTTT. Its protein product is CASSEQGNTEAFF. The gene calls are TRBV2 and TRBJ1-1; D possibly corresponds to TRBD1 (5 bases). The CDR3 is made up of 13 amino acids. Germline CDR1 reads SNHLY; CDR2 reads FYNNEI. V lost 2 bases and J lost 2, with 6 bases in between.

Comments on this clone: Other DNA sequences in this specimen translate into the identical CDR3. The chain employs TRBV7-9 and TRBJ2-1, with D tentatively TRBD2 (5 bases). The CDR3 has 14 residues. Germline CDR1 is SEHNR and CDR2 is FQNEAQ (reference sequence). V lost 5 bases and J 7 bases, leaving 15 bases between the germline ends. CDR3 in DNA: TGTGCCAGCAGCGAGGGATCGGTCCCTAATGAGCAGTTCTTC. Protein: CASSEGSVPNEQFF. Based on the CDR3 plus reference TRBV7-9 and TRBJ2-1, the full variable domain is DTGVSQNPRHKITKRGQNVTFRCDPISEHNRLYWYRQTLGQGPEFLTYFQNEAQLEKSRLLSDRFSAERPKGSFSTLEIQRTEQGDSAMYLCASSEGSVPNEQFFGPGTRLTVL.

This chain connects TRBV28 to TRBJ1-2; D remains unclear. This CDR3 has 12 residues. Germline values: CDR1 MDHEN, CDR2 SYDVKM. The germline V and J ends were trimmed by 2 bases and 4 bases, with 5 bases remaining between them. CDR3 coding DNA: TGTGCCAGCAGTTTAGCTATCTATGGCTACACCTTC. It translates to CASSLAIYGYTF.

In this sample, this clone turned up a few times. The chain joins TRBV12-3 or TRBV12-4 to TRBJ1-1; D uncertain. This CDR3 has 13 residues. V was pared by 3 bases and J by 5 bases, with 10 bases between. Here the CDR3 reads CASSFAGETEAFF. The CDR3 coding sequence is TGTGCCAGCAGTTTCGCCGGGGAAACTGAAGCTTTCTTT.

The table lists this clone with a count of one. The CDR3 reads CASRASPYEQYF. CDR3 sequence (DNA): TGTGCCAGCAGGGCCAGTCCTTACGAGCAGTACTTC. The V and J genes are TRBV6-5 and TRBJ2-7, with D uncertain. Germline V gene lookup returns CDR1 MNHEY and CDR2 SVGAGI. V was trimmed by 6 bases and J by 4 bases, leaving 10 bases between them. The CDR3 has 12 residues.

J is TRBJ2-5 and V is TRBV7-9; 10 nucleotides match TRBD1. CDR1 SEHNR and CDR2 FQNEAQ come from the germline V gene (reference sequence). The V and J ends lost 5 bases and 0 bases, in that order; junction bases with no gene match: 12. This CDR3 spans 18 amino acids. The CDR3, as DNA: TGTGCCAGCAGCCGTCGACAGGGGGCCCTCGGTTACCAAGAGACCCAGTACTTC. This sequence encodes CASSRRQGALGYQETQYF.

The V gene is TRBV11-3, the J gene TRBJ2-5; TRBD1 might be the D (6 bases). CDR1 SGHNT and CDR2 YENEEA come from the germline V gene. There are 13 residues in the CDR3. With 5 bases removed from V and 2 bases from J, the gap between germline ends came to 9 bases. The DNA of the CDR3 is TGTGCCAGCAGCCCCGGACAGCAAGAGACCCAGTACTTC. This encodes CASSPGQQETQYF.

The genes are TRBV7-9 and TRBJ1-1; 7 bases map to TRBD1. In germline, CDR1 is SEHNR, CDR2 FQNEAQ (reference sequence). With 5 bases clipped from V and 10 bases from J, the junction kept 7 bases outside the gene matches. The length of the CDR3 is 12 residues. The CDR3 coding sequence is TGTGCCAGCAGCCCCACAGGGGCTCTAGCTTTCTTT. This codes for CASSPTGALAFF.

The chain recombines TRBV5-1 with TRBJ2-7, with 8 bases that match TRBD2. The CDR3 contains 18 residues. V was clipped by 3 bases and J by 4 bases; unmatched bases: 18. CDR1 and CDR2 from the germline V gene are SGHRS and YFSETQ. The CDR3 region has the DNA TGCGCCAGCAGCTGGAGCCGTTTTAGCGGGAACCTTCCTTACGAGCAGTACTTC. It translates to CASSWSRFSGNLPYEQYF.

This clone has only one observation. V is TRBV6-5 and J is TRBJ1-1; 7 nucleotides align to TRBD1. The CDR3 sequence is 13 residues long. Germline V gene sequence: CDR1 MNHEY, CDR2 SVGAGI. Trimming cost V 2 bases and J 7 bases; bases outside gene matches: 4. The CDR3 coding sequence is TGTGCCAGCAGTTACCGGGACAGCCGTGAAGCTTTCTTT. It yields the protein CASSYRDSREAFF.

This clone was detected a few times. The chain carries TRBV29-1 and TRBJ2-7; TRBD2 is a possible D gene (6 bases). Germline V gene data show CDR1 as SQVTM and CDR2 as ANQGSEA. This CDR3 has 12 amino acids. The germline V and J ends were trimmed by 5 bases and 5 bases, with 13 bases remaining between them. The CDR3, as DNA: TGCAGCGTTTTAACTAGCATACACGAGCAGTACTTC. Translation: CSVLTSIHEQYF.

V gene TRBV27 combines with J gene TRBJ2-6, with D unclear. Trimming took off 1 base at V and 4 bases at J, with 5 bases between the two ends. Germline V gene lookup returns CDR1 MNHEY and CDR2 SMNVEV (reference sequence). This CDR3 contains 14 residues. CDR3 DNA sequence: TGTGCCAGCAGTTTATTCGTCGGGGCCAACGTCCTGACTTTC. Protein: CASSLFVGANVLTF.

The chain couples TRBV5-6 to TRBJ2-2; a possible D gene is TRBD1 (5 bases). This CDR3 has 16 amino acids. Trimming left V 1 base short and J 2 bases short, with 12 bases between. CDR1 is SGHDT and CDR2 is YYEEEE in the germline V gene. The CDR3 sequence: CASSLFWQGNTGELFF. In DNA form, the CDR3 reads TGTGCCAGCAGCTTGTTTTGGCAGGGTAACACCGGGGAGCTGTTTTTT.

CDR3 bases: TGCGCCAGCAGCCAAGCGGACAGGGGGCCCGATACGCAGTATTTT. Amino acid sequence: CASSQADRGPDTQYF. The chain joins TRBV4-1 to TRBJ2-3, with 11 bases identical to TRBD1. The V and J ends lost 1 base and 6 bases, in that order; junction bases with no gene match: 3. This CDR3 has 15 amino acids. From germline, CDR1 is MGHRA and CDR2 YSYEKL.